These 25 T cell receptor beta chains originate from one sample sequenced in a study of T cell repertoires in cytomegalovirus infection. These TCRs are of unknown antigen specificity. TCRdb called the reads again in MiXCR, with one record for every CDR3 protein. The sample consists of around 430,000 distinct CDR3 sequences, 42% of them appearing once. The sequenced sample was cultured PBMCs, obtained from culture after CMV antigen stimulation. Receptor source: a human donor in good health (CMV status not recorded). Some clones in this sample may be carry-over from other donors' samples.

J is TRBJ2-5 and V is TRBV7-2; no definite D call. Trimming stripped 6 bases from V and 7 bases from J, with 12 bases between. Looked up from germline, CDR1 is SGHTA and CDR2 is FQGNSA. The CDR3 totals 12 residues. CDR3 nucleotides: TGTGCCAGCAGTAACCCCCCCGGGACCCAGTACTTC. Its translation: CASSNPPGTQYF. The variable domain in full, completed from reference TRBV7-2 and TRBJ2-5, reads GAGVSQSPSNKVTEKGKDVELRCDPISGHTALYWYRQSLGQGLEFLIYFQGNSAPDKSGLPSDRFSAERTGGSVSTLTIQRTQQEDSAVYLCASSNPPGTQYFGPGTRLLVL.

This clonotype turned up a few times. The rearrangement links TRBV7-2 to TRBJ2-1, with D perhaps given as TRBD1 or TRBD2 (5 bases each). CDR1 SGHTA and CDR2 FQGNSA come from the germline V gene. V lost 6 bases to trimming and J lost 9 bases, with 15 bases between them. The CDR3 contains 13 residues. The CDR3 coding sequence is TGTGCCAGCAGTTCGGGACCTCTCGGTGAGCAGTTCTTC. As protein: CASSSGPLGEQFF.

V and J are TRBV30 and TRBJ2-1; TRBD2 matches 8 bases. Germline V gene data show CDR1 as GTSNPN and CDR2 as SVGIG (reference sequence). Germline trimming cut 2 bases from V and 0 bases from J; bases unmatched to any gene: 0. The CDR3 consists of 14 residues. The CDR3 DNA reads TGTGCCTGGAGTCGGGGGGGCTCCTACAATGAGCAGTTCTTC. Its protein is CAWSRGGSYNEQFF. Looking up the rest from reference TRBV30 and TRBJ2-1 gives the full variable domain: SQTIHQWPATLVQPVGSPLSLECTVEGTSNPNLYWYRQAAGRGLQLLFYSVGIGQISSEVPQNLSASRPQDRQFILSSKKLLLSDSGFYLCAWSRGGSYNEQFFGPGTRLTVL.

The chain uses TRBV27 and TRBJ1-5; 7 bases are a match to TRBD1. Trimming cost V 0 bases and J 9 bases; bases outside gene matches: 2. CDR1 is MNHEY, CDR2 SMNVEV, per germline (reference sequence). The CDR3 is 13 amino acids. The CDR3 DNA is TGTGCCAGCAGTTTATCCCAGGGGGGGCCCCAGCATTTT. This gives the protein CASSLSQGGPQHF.

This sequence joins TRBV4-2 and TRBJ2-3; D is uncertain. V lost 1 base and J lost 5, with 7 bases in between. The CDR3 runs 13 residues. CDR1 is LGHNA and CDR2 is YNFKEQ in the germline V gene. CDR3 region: CASSQGWGDTQYF. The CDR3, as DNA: TGTGCCAGCAGCCAAGGGTGGGGAGATACGCAGTATTTT.

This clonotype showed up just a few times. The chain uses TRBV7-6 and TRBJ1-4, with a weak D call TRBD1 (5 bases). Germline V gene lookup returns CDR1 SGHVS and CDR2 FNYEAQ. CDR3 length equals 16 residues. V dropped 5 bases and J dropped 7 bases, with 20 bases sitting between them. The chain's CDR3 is CASSDQQGIGAEKLFF. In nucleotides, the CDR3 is TGTGCCAGCAGCGACCAGCAGGGCATCGGGGCTGAAAAACTGTTTTTT.

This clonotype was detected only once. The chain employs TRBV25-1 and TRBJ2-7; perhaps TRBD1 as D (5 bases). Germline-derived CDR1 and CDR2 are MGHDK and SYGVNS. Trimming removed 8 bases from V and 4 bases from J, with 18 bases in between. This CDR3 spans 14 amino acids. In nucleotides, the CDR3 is TGTGCCAGCCGCCGGGCAGGGAATTTGTACGAGCAGTACTTC. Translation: CASRRAGNLYEQYF.

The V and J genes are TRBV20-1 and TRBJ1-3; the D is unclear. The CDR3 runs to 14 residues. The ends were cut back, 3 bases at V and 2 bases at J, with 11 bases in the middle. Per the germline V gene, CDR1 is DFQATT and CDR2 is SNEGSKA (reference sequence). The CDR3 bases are TGCAGTGCTAGTAGGTTGAGGGCTGGAAACACCATATATTTT. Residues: CSASRLRAGNTIYF.

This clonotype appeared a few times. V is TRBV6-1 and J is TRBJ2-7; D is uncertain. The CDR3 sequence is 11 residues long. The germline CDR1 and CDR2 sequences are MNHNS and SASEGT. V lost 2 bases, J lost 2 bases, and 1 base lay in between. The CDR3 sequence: CASSEPYEQYF. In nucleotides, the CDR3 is TGTGCCAGCAGTGAACCCTACGAGCAGTACTTC.

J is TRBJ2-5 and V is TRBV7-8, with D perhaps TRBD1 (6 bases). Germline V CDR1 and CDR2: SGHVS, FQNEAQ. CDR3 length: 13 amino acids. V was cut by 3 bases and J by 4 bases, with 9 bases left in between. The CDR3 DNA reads TGTGCCAGCAGCTTCACAGGGTCAGAGACCCAGTACTTC. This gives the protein CASSFTGSETQYF.

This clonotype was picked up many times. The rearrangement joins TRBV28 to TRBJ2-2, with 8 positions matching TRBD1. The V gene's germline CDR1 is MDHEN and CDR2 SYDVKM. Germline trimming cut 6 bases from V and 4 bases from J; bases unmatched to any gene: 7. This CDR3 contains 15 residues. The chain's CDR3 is CASSADRGGTGELFF. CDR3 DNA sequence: TGTGCCAGCAGCGCCGACAGGGGTGGCACCGGGGAGCTGTTTTTT.

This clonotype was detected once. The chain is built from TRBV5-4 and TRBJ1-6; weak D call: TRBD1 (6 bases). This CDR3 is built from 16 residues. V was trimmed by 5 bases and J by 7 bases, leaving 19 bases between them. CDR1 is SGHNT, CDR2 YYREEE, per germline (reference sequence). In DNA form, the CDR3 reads TGTGCCAGCAGTACACATGGGGGGGCAACAAATTCACCCCTCCACTTT. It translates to CASSTHGGATNSPLHF.

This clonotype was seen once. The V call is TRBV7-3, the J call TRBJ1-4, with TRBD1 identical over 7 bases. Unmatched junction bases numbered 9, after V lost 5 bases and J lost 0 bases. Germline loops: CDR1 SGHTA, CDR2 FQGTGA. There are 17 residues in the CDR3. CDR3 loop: CASSLDRAAATNEKLFF. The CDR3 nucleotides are TGTGCCAGCAGCCTTGACAGGGCAGCAGCAACTAATGAAAAACTGTTTTTT. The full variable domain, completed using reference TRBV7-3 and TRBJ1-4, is GAGVSQTPSNKVTEKGKYVELRCDPISGHTALYWYRQSLGQGPEFLIYFQGTGAADDSGLPNDRFFAVRPEGSVSTLKIQRTERGDSAVYLCASSLDRAAATNEKLFFGSGTQLSVL.

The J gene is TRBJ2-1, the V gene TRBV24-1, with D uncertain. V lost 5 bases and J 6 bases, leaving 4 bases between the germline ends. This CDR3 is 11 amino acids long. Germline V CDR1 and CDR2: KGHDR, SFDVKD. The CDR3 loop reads CATSGGNEQFF. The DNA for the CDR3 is TGTGCCACCAGTGGGGGCAATGAGCAGTTCTTC.

DNA of the CDR3: TGTGCCAGCAGTAAAGGGGGCCTCGGAGGCGAGCAGTACTTC. Translation: CASSKGGLGGEQYF. V is TRBV6-2 or TRBV6-3 and J is TRBJ2-7, with TRBD1 matching over 7 bases. Germline lookup yields CDR1 MNHEY and CDR2 SVGEGT. CDR3 length: 14 amino acids. The V and J ends lost 5 bases and 6 bases, in that order; junction bases with no gene match: 10.

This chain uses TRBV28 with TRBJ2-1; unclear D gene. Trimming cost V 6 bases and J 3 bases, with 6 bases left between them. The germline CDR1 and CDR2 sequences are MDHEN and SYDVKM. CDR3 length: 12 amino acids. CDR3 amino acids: CASRPNYNEQFF. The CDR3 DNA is TGTGCCAGCAGACCCAACTACAATGAGCAGTTCTTC. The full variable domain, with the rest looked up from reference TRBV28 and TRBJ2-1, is DVKVTQSSRYLVKRTGEKVFLECVQDMDHENMFWYRQDPGLGLRLIYFSYDVKMKEKGDIPEGYSVSREKKERFSLILESASTNQTSMYLCASRPNYNEQFFGPGTRLTVL.

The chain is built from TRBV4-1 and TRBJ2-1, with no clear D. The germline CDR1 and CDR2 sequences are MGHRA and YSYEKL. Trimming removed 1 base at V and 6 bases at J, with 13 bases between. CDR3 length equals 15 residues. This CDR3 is CASSQGLGLGNEQFF. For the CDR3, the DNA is TGCGCCAGCAGCCAAGGTCTGGGGTTAGGCAATGAGCAGTTCTTC.

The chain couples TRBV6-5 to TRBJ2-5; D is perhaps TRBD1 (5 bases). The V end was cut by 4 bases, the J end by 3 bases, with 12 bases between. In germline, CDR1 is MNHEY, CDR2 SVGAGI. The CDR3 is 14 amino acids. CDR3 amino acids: CASSWTRQKETQYF. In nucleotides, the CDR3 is TGTGCCAGCAGTTGGACGCGACAGAAAGAGACCCAGTACTTC.

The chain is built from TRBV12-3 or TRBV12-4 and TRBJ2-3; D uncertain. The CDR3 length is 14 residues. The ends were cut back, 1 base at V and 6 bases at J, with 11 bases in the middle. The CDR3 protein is CASSLEGGVDTQYF. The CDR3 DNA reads TGTGCCAGCAGTTTAGAGGGTGGAGTCGATACGCAGTATTTT.

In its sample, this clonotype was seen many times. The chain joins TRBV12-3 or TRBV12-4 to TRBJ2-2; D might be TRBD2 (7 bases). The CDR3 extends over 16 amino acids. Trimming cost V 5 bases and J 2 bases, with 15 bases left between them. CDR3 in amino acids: CASSTPRGPNTGELFF. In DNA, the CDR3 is TGTGCCAGCAGTACACCGCGGGGGCCCAACACCGGGGAGCTGTTTTTT.

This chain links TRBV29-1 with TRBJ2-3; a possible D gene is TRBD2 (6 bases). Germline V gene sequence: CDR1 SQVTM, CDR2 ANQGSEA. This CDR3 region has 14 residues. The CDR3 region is CSGAEGSVGDTQYF. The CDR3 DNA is TGCAGTGGGGCGGAGGGGTCGGTAGGAGATACGCAGTATTTT.

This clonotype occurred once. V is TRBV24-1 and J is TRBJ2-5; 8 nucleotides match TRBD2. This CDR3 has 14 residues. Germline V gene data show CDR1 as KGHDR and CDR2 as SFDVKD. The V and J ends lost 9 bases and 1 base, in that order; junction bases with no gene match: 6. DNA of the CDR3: TGTGCCACCCGGGACGGGGGGGCCCAAGAGACCCAGTACTTC. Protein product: CATRDGGAQETQYF.

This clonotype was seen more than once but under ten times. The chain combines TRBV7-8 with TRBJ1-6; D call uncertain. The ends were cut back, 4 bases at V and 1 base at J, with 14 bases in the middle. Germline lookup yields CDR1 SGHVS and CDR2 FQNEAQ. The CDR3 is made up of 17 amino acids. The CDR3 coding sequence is TGTGCCAGCAGCTCGGGCCGGGATATGTCCTATAATTCACCCCTCCACTTT. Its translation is CASSSGRDMSYNSPLHF. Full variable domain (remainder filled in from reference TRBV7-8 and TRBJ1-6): GAGVSQSPRYKVAKRGQDVALRCDPISGHVSLFWYQQALGQGPEFLTYFQNEAQLDKSGLPSDRFFAERPEGSVSTLKIQRTQQEDSAVYLCASSSGRDMSYNSPLHFGNGTRLTVT.

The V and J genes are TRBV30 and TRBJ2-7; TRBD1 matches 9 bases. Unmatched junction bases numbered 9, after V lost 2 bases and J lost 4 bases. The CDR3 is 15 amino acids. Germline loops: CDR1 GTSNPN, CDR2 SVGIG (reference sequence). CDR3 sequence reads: CAWSLTTGGAYEQYF. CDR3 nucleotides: TGTGCCTGGAGTTTAACCACAGGGGGCGCGTACGAGCAGTACTTC.

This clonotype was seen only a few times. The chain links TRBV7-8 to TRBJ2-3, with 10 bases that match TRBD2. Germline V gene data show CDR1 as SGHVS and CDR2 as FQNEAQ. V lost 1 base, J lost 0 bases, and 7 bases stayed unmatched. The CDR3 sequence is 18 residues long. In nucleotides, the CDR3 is TGTGCCAGCAGCTTAGAGCTTAGGACTAGCGGTAGCACAGATACGCAGTATTTT. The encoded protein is CASSLELRTSGSTDTQYF.